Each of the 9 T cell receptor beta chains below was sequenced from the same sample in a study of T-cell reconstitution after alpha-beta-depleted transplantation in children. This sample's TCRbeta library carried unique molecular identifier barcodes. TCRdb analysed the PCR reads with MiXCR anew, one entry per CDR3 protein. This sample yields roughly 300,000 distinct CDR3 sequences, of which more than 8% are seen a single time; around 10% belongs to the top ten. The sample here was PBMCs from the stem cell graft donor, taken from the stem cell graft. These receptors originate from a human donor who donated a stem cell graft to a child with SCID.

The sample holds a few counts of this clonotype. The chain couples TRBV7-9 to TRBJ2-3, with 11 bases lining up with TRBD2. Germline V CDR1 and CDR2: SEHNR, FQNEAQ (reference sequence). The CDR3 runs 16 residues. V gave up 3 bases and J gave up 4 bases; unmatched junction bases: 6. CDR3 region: CASSFGSGGVPDTQYF. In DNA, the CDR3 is TGTGCCAGCAGCTTCGGTAGCGGGGGGGTCCCAGATACGCAGTATTTT.

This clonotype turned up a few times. The DNA for the CDR3 is TGTGCCAGCAGTGACGCAGGGGGATCCTACGAGCAGTACTTC. It encodes CASSDAGGSYEQYF. The J gene is TRBJ2-7, the V gene TRBV25-1; 7 bases align to TRBD1. The junction had 3 bases not matched to a gene; V was cut back by 3 bases and J by 1 base. This CDR3 spans 14 amino acids. The germline V gene has CDR1 MGHDK and CDR2 SYGVNS.

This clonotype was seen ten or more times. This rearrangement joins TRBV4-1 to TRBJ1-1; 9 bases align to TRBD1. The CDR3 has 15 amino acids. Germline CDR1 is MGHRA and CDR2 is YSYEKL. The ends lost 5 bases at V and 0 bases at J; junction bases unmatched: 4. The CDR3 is CASSSRTGVNTEAFF. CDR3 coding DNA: TGCGCCAGCAGCAGCCGGACAGGGGTGAACACTGAAGCTTTCTTT.

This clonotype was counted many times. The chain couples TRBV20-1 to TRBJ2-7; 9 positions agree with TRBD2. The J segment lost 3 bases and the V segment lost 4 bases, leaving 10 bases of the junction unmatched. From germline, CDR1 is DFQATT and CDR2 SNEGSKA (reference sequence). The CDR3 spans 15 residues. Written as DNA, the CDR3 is TGCAGTGCTACCCCCGGGAGCGGGGGGATCTACGAGCAGTACTTC. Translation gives CSATPGSGGIYEQYF.

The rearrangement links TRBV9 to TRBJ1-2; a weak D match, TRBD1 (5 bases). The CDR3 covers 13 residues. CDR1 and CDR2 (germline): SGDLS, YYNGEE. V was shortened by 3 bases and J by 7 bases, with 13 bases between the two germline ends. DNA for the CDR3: TGTGCCAGCAGCGACCCGGGGGATAGTGGCTACACCTTC. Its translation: CASSDPGDSGYTF.

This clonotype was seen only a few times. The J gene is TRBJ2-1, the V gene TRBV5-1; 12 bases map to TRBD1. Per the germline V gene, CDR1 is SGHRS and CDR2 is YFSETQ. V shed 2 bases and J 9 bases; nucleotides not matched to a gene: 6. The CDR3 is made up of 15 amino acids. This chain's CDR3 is CASSFPGQGAGEQFF. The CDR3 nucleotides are TGCGCCAGCAGCTTCCCGGGACAGGGGGCTGGTGAGCAGTTCTTC.

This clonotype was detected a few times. The CDR3 region has the DNA TGCGCCAGCAGCATACAACAGGGGGCGTCCTACAATGAGCAGTTCTTC. Translation gives CASSIQQGASYNEQFF. The chain couples TRBV5-1 to TRBJ2-1, with 9 bases matching TRBD1. The length of the CDR3 is 16 residues. Trimming cost V 4 bases and J 1 base; bases outside gene matches: 6. CDR1 SGHRS and CDR2 YFSETQ come from the germline V gene.

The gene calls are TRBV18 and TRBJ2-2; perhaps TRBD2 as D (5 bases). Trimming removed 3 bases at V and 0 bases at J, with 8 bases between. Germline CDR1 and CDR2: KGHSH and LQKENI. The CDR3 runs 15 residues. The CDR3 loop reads CASSPRGPNTGELFF. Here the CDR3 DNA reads TGTGCCAGCTCACCTAGAGGGCCGAACACCGGGGAGCTGTTTTTT.

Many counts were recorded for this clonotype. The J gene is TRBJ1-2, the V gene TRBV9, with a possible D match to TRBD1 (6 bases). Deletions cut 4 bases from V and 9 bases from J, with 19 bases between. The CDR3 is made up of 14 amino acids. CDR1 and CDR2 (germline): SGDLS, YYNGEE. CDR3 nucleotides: TGTGCCAGCAGCCCCCGGACAGTGGACGGGAGCTACACCTTC. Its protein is CASSPRTVDGSYTF.